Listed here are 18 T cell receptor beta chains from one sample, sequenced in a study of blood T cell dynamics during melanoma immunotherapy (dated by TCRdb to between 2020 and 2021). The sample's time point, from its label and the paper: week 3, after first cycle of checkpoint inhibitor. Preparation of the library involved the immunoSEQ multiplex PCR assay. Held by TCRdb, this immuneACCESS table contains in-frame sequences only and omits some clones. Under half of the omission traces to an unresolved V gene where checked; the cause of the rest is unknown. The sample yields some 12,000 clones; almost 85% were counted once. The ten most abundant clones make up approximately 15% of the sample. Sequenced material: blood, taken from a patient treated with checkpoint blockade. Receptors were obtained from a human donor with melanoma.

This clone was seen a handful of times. CDR3 in DNA: TGTGCCAGCTCCGAATGGGAAGGGATGAACACTGAAGCTTTCTTT. The encoded protein is CASSEWEGMNTEAFF. This chain connects TRBV18 to TRBJ1-1, with D uncertain. V lost 6 bases and J lost 0, with 14 bases in between. The length of the CDR3 is 15 residues. Germline V gene sequence: CDR1 KGHSH, CDR2 LQKENI.

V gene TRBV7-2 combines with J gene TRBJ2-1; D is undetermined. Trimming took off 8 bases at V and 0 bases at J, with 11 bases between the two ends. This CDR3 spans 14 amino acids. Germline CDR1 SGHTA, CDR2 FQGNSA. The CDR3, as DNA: TGTGCCAGCGGGAAACGAAGCTCCTACAATGAGCAGTTCTTC. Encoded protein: CASGKRSSYNEQFF.

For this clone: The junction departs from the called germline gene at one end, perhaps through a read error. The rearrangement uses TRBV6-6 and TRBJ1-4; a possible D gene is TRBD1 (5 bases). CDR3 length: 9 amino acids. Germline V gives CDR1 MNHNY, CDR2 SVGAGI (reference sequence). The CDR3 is CASNPGPIF. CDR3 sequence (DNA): TGTGCCAGCAATCCGGGACCGATTTTT.

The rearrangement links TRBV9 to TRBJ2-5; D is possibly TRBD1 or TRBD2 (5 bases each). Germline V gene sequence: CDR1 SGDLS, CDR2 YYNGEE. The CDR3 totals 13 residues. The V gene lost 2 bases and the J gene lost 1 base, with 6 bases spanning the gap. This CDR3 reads CASSVGTQETQYF. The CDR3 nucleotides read TGTGCCAGCAGCGTGGGGACCCAAGAGACCCAGTACTTC.

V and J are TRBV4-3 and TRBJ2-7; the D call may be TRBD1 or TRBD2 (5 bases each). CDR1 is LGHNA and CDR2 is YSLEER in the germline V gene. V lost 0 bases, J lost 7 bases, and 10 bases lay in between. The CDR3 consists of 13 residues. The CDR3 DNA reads TGCGCCAGCAGCCAAGATCGGGGCCTAGAGCAGTACTTC. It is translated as CASSQDRGLEQYF.

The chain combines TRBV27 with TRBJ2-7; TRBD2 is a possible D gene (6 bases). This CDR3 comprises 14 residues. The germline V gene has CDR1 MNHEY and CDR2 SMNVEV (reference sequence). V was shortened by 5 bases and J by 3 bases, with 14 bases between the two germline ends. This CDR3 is CASSLLGLNYEQYF. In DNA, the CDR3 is TGTGCCAGCAGTCTCCTCGGACTAAACTACGAGCAGTACTTC.

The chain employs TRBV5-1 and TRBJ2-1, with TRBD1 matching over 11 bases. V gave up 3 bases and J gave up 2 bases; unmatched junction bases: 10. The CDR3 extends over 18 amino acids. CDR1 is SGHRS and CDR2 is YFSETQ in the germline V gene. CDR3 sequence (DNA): TGCGCCAGCAGCTCACTGACGGACAGGGGGCTACCCTACAATGAGCAGTTCTTC. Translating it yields CASSSLTDRGLPYNEQFF.

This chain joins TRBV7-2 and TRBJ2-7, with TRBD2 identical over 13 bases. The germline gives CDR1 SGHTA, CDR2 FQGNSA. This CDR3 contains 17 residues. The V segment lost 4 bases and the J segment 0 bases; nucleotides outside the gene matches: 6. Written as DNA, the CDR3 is TGTGCCAGCAGCTCGAGGACTAGCGGGGGCCACTCCTACGAGCAGTACTTC. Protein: CASSSRTSGGHSYEQYF.

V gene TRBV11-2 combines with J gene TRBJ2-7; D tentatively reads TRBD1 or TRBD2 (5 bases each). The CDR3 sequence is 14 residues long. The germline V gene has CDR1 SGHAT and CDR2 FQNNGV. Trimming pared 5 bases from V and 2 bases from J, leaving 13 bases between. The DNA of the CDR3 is TGTGCCAGCAGCCCACTTCCGGGACCCTACGAGCAGTACTTC. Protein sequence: CASSPLPGPYEQYF. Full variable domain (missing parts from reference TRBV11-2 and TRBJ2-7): EAGVAQSPRYKIIEKRQSVAFWCNPISGHATLYWYQQILGQGPKLLIQFQNNGVVDDSQLPKDRFSAERLKGVDSTLKIQPAKLEDSAVYLCASSPLPGPYEQYFGPGTRLTVT.

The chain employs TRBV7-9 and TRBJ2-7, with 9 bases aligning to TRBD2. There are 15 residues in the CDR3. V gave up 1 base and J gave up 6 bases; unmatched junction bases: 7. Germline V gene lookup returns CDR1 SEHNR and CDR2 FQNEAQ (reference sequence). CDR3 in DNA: TGTGCCAGCAGCTTAGAAGGTGCGGGGGGGCTCGAGCAGTACTTC. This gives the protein CASSLEGAGGLEQYF.

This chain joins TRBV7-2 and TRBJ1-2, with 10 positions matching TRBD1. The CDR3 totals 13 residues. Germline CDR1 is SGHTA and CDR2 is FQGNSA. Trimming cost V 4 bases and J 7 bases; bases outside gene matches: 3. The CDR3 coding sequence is TGTGCCAGCAGCTCTAGGACAGGGGGTGGCTACACCTTC. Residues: CASSSRTGGGYTF.

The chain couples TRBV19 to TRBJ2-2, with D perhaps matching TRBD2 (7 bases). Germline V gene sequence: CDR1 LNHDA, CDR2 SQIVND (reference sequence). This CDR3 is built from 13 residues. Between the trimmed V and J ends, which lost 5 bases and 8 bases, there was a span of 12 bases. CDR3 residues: CASSPGGPGELFF. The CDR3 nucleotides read TGTGCCAGTAGTCCGGGGGGCCCTGGGGAGCTGTTTTTT.

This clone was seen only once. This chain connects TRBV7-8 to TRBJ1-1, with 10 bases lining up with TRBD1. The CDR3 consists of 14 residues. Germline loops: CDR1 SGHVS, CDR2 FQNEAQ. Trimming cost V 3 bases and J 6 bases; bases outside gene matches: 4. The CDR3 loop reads CASSFGTGVAEAFF. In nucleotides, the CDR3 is TGTGCCAGCAGCTTCGGGACAGGGGTTGCTGAAGCTTTCTTT.

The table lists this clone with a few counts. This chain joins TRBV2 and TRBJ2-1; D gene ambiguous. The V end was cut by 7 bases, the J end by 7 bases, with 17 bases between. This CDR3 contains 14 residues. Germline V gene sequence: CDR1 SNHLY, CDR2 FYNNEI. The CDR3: CASTEGPPVNEQFF. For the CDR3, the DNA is TGTGCCAGCACGGAAGGCCCCCCGGTGAATGAGCAGTTCTTC.

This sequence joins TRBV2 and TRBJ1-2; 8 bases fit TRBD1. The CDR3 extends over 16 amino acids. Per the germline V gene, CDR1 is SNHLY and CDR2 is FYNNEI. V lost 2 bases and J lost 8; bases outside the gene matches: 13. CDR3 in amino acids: CASSESWNGQGGGYTF. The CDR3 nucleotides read TGTGCCAGCAGTGAATCATGGAACGGACAGGGAGGGGGCTACACCTTC.

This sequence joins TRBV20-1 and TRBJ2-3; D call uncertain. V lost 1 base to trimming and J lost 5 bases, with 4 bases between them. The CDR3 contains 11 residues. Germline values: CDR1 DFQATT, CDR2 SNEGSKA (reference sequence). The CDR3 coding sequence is TGCAGTGCTAGAGGGGAAGATACGCAGTATTTT. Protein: CSARGEDTQYF.

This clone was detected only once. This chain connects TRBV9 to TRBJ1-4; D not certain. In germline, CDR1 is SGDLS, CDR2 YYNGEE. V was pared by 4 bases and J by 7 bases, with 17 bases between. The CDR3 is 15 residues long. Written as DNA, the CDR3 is TGTGCCAGCAGCATCTACGGAATGGTGGGTGAAAAACTGTTTTTT. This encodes CASSIYGMVGEKLFF.

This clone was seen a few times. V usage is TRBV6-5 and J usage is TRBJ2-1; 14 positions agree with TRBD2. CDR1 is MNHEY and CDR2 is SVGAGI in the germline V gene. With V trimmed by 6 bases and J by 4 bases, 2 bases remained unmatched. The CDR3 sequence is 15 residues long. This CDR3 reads CASSRTSGGYNEQFF. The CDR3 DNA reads TGTGCCAGCAGCCGGACTAGCGGGGGGTACAATGAGCAGTTCTTC.